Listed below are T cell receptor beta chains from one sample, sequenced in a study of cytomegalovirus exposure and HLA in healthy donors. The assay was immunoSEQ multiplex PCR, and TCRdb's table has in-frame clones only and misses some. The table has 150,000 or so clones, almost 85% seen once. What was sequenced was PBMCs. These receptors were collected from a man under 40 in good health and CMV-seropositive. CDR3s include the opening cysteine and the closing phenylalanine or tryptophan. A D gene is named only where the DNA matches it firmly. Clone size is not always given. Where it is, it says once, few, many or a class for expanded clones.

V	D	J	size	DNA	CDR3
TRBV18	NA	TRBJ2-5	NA	TGTGCCAGCTCACAGCCCTCGGGACTTTCGGAGACCCAGTACTTC	CASSQPSGLSETQYF
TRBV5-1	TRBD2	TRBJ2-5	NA	TGCGCCAGCAGCTTGGGACTAGCGTACCAAGAGACCCAGTACTTC	CASSLGLAYQETQYF
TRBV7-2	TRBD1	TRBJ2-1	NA	TGTGCCAGCAGCTCGTCAGGGGGCGCCTACAATGAGCAGTTCTTC	CASSSSGGAYNEQFF
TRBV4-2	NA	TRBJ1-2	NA	TGTGCCAGCAGCCAAGTCCTTGGGCTTAACTATGGCTACACCTTC	CASSQVLGLNYGYTF
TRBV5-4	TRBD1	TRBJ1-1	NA	TGTGCCAGCAGCTTACGGACAGGGAACACTGAAGCTTTCTTT	CASSLRTGNTEAFF
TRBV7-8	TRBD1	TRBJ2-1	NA	TGTGCCAGCAGCTTAGAAGGGGGCGGCTATGAGCAGTTCTTC	CASSLEGGGYEQFF
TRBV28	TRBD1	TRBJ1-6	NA	TGTGCCAGCAGTCTCCCTGGGGGGACAGGGGGCTCTTTGGCCCTCCACTTT	CASSLPGGTGGSLALHF
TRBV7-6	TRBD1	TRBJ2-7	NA	TGTGCCAGCAGCCCATTGGGACAGCAAAGCGACGAGCAGTACTTC	CASSPLGQQSDEQYF
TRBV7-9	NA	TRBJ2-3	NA	TGTGCCCTCTCCCGGGGGGCCAGCCGGGCAGATACGCAGTATTTT	CALSRGASRADTQYF
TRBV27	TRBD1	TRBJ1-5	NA	TGTGCCAGCAGTTTCGGAACAGGGGAAGGAAATCAGCCCCAGCATTTT	CASSFGTGEGNQPQHF
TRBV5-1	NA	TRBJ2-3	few	TGCGCCAGCAGCTTGGACGGAGGGTTAAGCACAGATACGCAGTATTTT	CASSLDGGLSTDTQYF
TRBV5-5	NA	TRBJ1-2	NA	TGTGCCAGCAGCTTGGTTGCGGGGTTCTATGGCTACACCTTC	CASSLVAGFYGYTF
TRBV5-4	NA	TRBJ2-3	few	TGTGCCAGCAGCTTGGCGGGGGGCACAGATACGCAGTATTTT	CASSLAGGTDTQYF
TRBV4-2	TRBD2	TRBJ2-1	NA	TGTGCCAGCAGCCCAGGTGGTGCGGGAGCGGGGAATGAGCAGTTCTTC	CASSPGGAGAGNEQFF
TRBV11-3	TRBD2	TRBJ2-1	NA	TGTGCCAGCAGCTTAGATGGACTAGCGGGAGGTGAGCAGTTCTTC	CASSLDGLAGGEQFF
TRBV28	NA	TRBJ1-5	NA	TGTGCCAGCATGATTGGGGGGGCAACTCTTAATCAGCCCCAGCATTTT	CASMIGGATLNQPQHF
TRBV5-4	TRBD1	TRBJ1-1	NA	TGTGCCAGCAGCTCCCAGGGGGCAAAGGGCACTGAAGCTTTCTTT	CASSSQGAKGTEAFF
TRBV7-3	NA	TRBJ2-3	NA	TGTGCCAGCAGCTTAAGGGCGACAGGGACTAGCACAGATACGCAGTATTTT	CASSLRATGTSTDTQYF
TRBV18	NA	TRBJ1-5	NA	TGTGCCAGCTCGCTACAGGGTGATCAGCCCCAGCATTTT	CASSLQGDQPQHF
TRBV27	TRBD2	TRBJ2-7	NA	TGTGCCAGCAGCCTAGCGGGAGGGCCCTACGAGCAGTACTTC	CASSLAGGPYEQYF
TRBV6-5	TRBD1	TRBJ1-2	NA	TGTGCCAGCAGTCTCCGGACAGGGGGTGTTGGCTACACCTTC	CASSLRTGGVGYTF
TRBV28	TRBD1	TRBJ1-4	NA	TGTGCCAGCAGTACAACAGGGGGAACTAATGAAAAACTGTTTTTT	CASSTTGGTNEKLFF
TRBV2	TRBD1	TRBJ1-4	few	TGTGCCAGCAGTAGACAGGGACCCGCAACTAATGAAAAACTGTTTTTT	CASSRQGPATNEKLFF
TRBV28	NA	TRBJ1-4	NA	TGTGCCAGCAGTTCCTCGACGGGAGCGGCTGAAAAACTGTTTTTT	CASSSSTGAAEKLFF
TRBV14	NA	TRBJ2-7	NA	TGTGCCAGCAGTCGGAGGCGGGGGCCTCCTTTTTTTTACGAGCAGTACTTC	CASSRRRGPPFFYEQYF
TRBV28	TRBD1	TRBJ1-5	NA	TGTGCCACCACAGGGGTTCGGCGCAATCAGCCCCAGCATTTT	CATTGVRRNQPQHF
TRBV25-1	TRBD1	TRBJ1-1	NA	TGTGCCAGCAGCCCACAGGGGGCCGGGAGGACTGAAGCTTTCTTT	CASSPQGAGRTEAFF
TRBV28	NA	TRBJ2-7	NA	TGTGCCAGCACCCCGGGTGGAGACTCCTACGAGCAGTACTTC	CASTPGGDSYEQYF
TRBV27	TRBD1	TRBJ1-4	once	TGTGCCAGCAGTTTCACGACAGGGCTGGGGGAAAAACTGTTTTTT	CASSFTTGLGEKLFF
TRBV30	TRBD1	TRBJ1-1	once	TGTGCCTGGTTGCCGGGACAGGGAAGCACTGAAGCTTTCTTT	CAWLPGQGSTEAFF
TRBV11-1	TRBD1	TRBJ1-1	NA	TGTGCCAGCAGCATCCAGGGGGACACTGAAGCTTTCTTT	CASSIQGDTEAFF
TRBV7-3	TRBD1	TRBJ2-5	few	TGTGCCAGCAGCCAATCAGGACAGGGCTCCGAGACCCAGTACTTC	CASSQSGQGSETQYF
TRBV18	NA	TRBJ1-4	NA	TGTGCCAGCTCATCCTTGGGCAGTCGTGAAAAACTGCTTTTT	CASSSLGSREKLLF
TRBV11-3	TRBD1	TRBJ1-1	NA	TGTGCCAGCAGCTCAGTATGGGACAGTGGTGGGAGCACTGAAGCTTTCTTT	CASSSVWDSGGSTEAFF
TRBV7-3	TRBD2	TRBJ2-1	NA	TGTGCCAGCAGCTTGACTAGCGGGAGGATCAATGAGCAGTTCTTC	CASSLTSGRINEQFF
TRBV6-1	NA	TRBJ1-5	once	TGTGCCAGCAGTGATTGGCATAAAAATCAGCCCCAGCATTTT	CASSDWHKNQPQHF
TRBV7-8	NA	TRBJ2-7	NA	TGTGCCAGCAGCTTAGAGGACGGGAGCTCCTACGAGCAGTACTTC	CASSLEDGSSYEQYF
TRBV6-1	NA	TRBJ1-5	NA	TGTGCCAGCAGCTCCCAAAGGGGCCAGCCCCAGCATTTT	CASSSQRGQPQHF
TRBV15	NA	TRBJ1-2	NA	TGTGCCACCAGCCGGCAGGCTGCGGGTGGCTACACCTTC	CATSRQAAGGYTF
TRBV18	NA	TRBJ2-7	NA	TGTGCCAGCTCATCTATCTCCTACGAGCAGTACTTC	CASSSISYEQYF
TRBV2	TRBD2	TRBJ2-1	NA	TGTGCCAGCAAAGCGGGGGGCTCCTACAATGAGCAGTTCTTC	CASKAGGSYNEQFF
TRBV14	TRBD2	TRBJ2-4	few	TGTGCCAGCAGCCAAGATCCCGGGGAGGGAACCAAAAACATTCAGTACTTC	CASSQDPGEGTKNIQYF
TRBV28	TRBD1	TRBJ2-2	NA	TGTGCCAGCAGAGGGACAGGGGGCAACACCGGGGAGCTGTTTTTT	CASRGTGGNTGELFF
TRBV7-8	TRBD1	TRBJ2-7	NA	TGTGCCAGCAGCTCGGGACAGGGGGTCAACGAGCAGTACTTC	CASSSGQGVNEQYF